The 15 T cell receptor beta chains below were found in one sample sequenced in a study of T-cell memory formation after mild COVID-19. In TCRdb, the 5' RACE reads were re-called with MiXCR into one record per CDR3 protein. The repertoire holds 200,000 to 250,000 distinct CDR3 sequences, about a sixth seen once, with approximately 3.5% in the top ten. Input material: PBMCs or a T cell subset sorted from them (not recorded which). These receptors came from a man aged 18 to 35 who had mild COVID-19 (a few samples of this study predate the infection). Cell type and time point are not known.

This clonotype was seen only a few times. V usage is TRBV20-1 and J usage is TRBJ2-7; 7 nucleotides line up with TRBD1. J was trimmed by 4 bases and V by 1 base; bases with no gene match: 7. This CDR3 is 14 amino acids long. CDR1 DFQATT and CDR2 SNEGSKA come from the germline V gene (reference sequence). The CDR3 nucleotides read TGCAGTGCTAGAGGGAAGACAGGGAGTTACGAGCAGTACGTC. It translates to CSARGKTGSYEQYV.

The V call is TRBV7-2, the J call TRBJ1-1, with TRBD1 matching 9 bases. J lost 7 bases, V lost 5 bases, and 8 bases had no gene match. CDR3 length: 14 amino acids. Germline CDR1 and CDR2: SGHTA and FQGNSA. The CDR3 loop reads CASSPQGAHGEAFF. The CDR3 DNA sequence: TGTGCCAGCAGCCCACAGGGGGCGCATGGTGAAGCTTTCTTT.

In this sample, this clonotype turned up many times. V is TRBV5-1 and J is TRBJ2-7, with D perhaps being TRBD1 or TRBD2 (5 bases each). This CDR3 is built from 13 residues. Trimming took 4 bases from V and 2 from J, leaving 10 bases between them. CDR1 and CDR2 from the germline V gene are SGHRS and YFSETQ. CDR3 region: CASSVQEAYEQYV. CDR3 bases: TGCGCCAGCAGCGTACAGGAGGCCTACGAGCAGTACGTC.

The rearrangement joins TRBV7-2 to TRBJ2-3; tentative D call: TRBD2 (6 bases). The CDR3 covers 15 residues. V was clipped by 1 base and J by 5 bases, with 13 bases between them. Germline CDR1 reads SGHTA; CDR2 reads FQGNSA. CDR3: CASSLVSGFRDTQYF. The CDR3, as DNA: TGTGCCAGCAGCTTAGTAAGCGGGTTCCGAGATACGCAGTATTTT.

The chain recombines TRBV5-6 with TRBJ1-1; no clear D gene. The CDR3 sequence is 13 residues long. The germline V and J ends were trimmed by 5 bases and 5 bases, with 13 bases remaining between them. CDR1 and CDR2 from the germline V gene are SGHDT and YYEEEE. For the CDR3, the DNA is TGTGCCAGCAGAGGACCCGGCCTAACTGAAGCTTTCTTT. Protein sequence: CASRGPGLTEAFF.

This clonotype was counted ten times or more. The V call is TRBV7-2, the J call TRBJ2-3, with D perhaps matching TRBD2 (6 bases). Germline V gives CDR1 SGHTA, CDR2 FQGNSA. This CDR3 contains 13 residues. V lost 4 bases and J 2 bases, leaving 7 bases between the germline ends. CDR3 residues: CASSWTNTDTQYF. The CDR3 DNA follows: TGTGCCAGCAGCTGGACTAACACAGATACGCAGTATTTT.

V usage is TRBV7-9 and J usage is TRBJ2-3, with TRBD2 identical over 10 bases. This CDR3 region has 14 residues. J lost 5 bases, V lost 5 bases, and 4 bases had no gene match. Germline CDR1 reads SEHNR; CDR2 reads FQNEAQ (reference sequence). The CDR3 bases are TGTGCCAGCAGCCGAGCGGGGGGGCAAGATACGCAGTATTTT. Translated: CASSRAGGQDTQYF.

This clonotype showed up just a few times. This rearrangement joins TRBV29-1 to TRBJ1-2; D may be TRBD1 (6 bases). CDR1 and CDR2 (germline): SQVTM, ANQGSEA. This CDR3 spans 15 amino acids. The V end was cut by 5 bases, the J end by 7 bases, with 23 bases between. The CDR3 nucleotides read TGCAGCGTTAGTGGCGGAGCAGGGGCCCTCTCTGGCTACACCTTC. It is translated as CSVSGGAGALSGYTF.

The V call is TRBV5-4, the J call TRBJ2-3, with 7 bases that match TRBD1. Losses at the gene ends were 4 bases for V and 6 bases for J; bases not matched to a gene: 8. The CDR3 is made up of 14 amino acids. Germline CDR1 is SGHNT and CDR2 is YYREEE (reference sequence). The DNA for the CDR3 is TGTGCCAGCAGCGTCAGGGGGTTCAGGGATACGCAGTATTTT. Protein product: CASSVRGFRDTQYF.

This clonotype appeared once. The chain links TRBV4-3 to TRBJ2-7; a possible D gene is TRBD2 (6 bases). This CDR3 is 14 amino acids long. Deletions cut 1 base from V and 0 bases from J, with 7 bases between. Germline-derived CDR1 and CDR2 are LGHNA and YSLEER. The CDR3: CASSQAGGSYEQYF. DNA for the CDR3: TGCGCCAGCAGCCAAGCCGGGGGCTCCTACGAGCAGTACTTC.

The chain carries TRBV3-1 and TRBJ1-1; no reliable D call. With 0 bases removed from V and 0 bases from J, the gap between germline ends came to 8 bases. The CDR3 has 15 amino acids. Looked up from germline, CDR1 is LGHDT and CDR2 is YNNKEL (reference sequence). The CDR3 region has the DNA TGTGCCAGCAGCCAAGAGGGGATTATGAACACTGAAGCTTTCTTT. Translating it yields CASSQEGIMNTEAFF.

The J gene is TRBJ2-1, the V gene TRBV5-1; TRBD2 aligns across 14 bases. The V segment lost 5 bases and the J segment 9 bases; nucleotides outside the gene matches: 4. CDR1 SGHRS and CDR2 YFSETQ come from the germline V gene. The CDR3 is 14 residues long. The CDR3 sequence: CASRTSGGAGEQFF. Here the CDR3 DNA reads TGCGCCAGCAGGACTAGCGGGGGGGCAGGTGAGCAGTTCTTC.

V is TRBV6-6 and J is TRBJ2-5, with 7 nucleotides matching TRBD2. This CDR3 has 12 residues. Germline V gives CDR1 MNHNY, CDR2 SVGAGI (reference sequence). After removal of 9 bases from V and 3 bases from J, the junction contained 4 bases not matched to a gene. CDR3 sequence (DNA): TGTGCCAGTGCTAGCGGAAAAGAGACCCAGTACTTC. As protein: CASASGKETQYF.

This clonotype has more than one count but fewer than ten. The rearrangement links TRBV5-1 to TRBJ1-2; D call uncertain. Trimming took 3 bases from V and 0 from J, leaving 6 bases between them. The germline V gene has CDR1 SGHRS and CDR2 YFSETQ. The CDR3 loop spans 13 amino acids. CDR3 in DNA: TGCGCCAGCAGCTCCTTTACTAACTATGGCTACACCTTC. As protein: CASSSFTNYGYTF.

V usage is TRBV25-1 and J usage is TRBJ1-5; D remains unclear. The CDR3 totals 14 residues. The germline CDR1 and CDR2 sequences are MGHDK and SYGVNS. Trimming cost V 1 base and J 2 bases, with 6 bases left between them. The DNA for the CDR3 is TGTGCCAGCAGTGAATGGGGAGGCAATCAGCCCCAGCATTTT. It codes for CASSEWGGNQPQHF.